The present T cell receptor beta chain was sequenced within a study of beta chain features in type 1 diabetes. Isolated RNA was reverse transcribed in full, so expressed TCRB transcripts were sequenced. The repertoire was sequenced with immunoSEQ multiplex PCR; TCRdb's copy has only in-frame clones and lacks some. Here the sample spans about 270,000 clones, about 14% being singletons. Germline V gives CDR1 SGHDT, CDR2 YYEEEE. The trim removed 7 bases at V and 5 bases at J, leaving 11 bases unmatched. The CDR3 covers 14 residues. This receptor was taken from a woman aged 40 to 49 in good health. Material for sequencing was naive CD4+ T cells from blood. V gene TRBV5-6 combines with J gene TRBJ1-1; TRBD1 aligns across 7 bases. CDR3 nucleotide sequence: TGTGCCAGCGTAGATTGGAGCAGGGGGACTGAAGCTTTCTTT. Its protein is CASVDWSRGTEAFF. Using reference TRBV5-6 and TRBJ1-1 for the parts outside the CDR3, the full variable domain is DAGVTQSPTHLIKTRGQQVTLRCSPKSGHDTVSWYQQALGQGPQFIFQYYEEEERQRGNFPDRFSGHQFPNYSSELNVNALLLGDSALYLCASVDWSRGTEAFFGQGTRLTVV.